The clone carrying this T cell receptor beta chain has more than one count but fewer than ten. The CDR3 runs 16 residues. The V and J ends lost 4 bases and 8 bases, in that order; junction bases with no gene match: 10. The germline gives CDR1 SGHRS, CDR2 YFSETQ. The data were taken from a study of T cells in Graves' hyperthyroidism and ophthalmopathy. The CDR3 regions of TCR beta were amplified from RNA transcripts. A set of HTBI primers served as the primers for a first-round RT-PCR of the TCR CDR3. TCRdb used MiXCR to reprocess the multiplex PCR reads, holding one entry per CDR3 protein. The repertoire holds fewer than 850,000 distinct CDR3 sequences, with around 15% as singletons.

The rearrangement uses TRBV5-1 and TRBJ2-1, with 12 bases matching TRBD2. The origin of this receptor is a man aged 50 or older with Graves' hyperthyroidism. Sequenced input: blood. For the CDR3, the DNA is TGCGCCAGCAGCCCTTCGACTAGCGGGAGTAACGATGAGCAGTTCTTC. Translating it yields CASSPSTSGSNDEQFF.